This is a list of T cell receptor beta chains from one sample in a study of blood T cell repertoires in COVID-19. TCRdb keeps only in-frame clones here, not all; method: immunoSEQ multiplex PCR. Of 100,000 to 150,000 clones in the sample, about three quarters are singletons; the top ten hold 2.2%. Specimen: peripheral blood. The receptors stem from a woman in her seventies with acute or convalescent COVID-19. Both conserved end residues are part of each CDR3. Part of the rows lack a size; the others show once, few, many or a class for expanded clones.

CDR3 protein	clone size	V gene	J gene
CASSLTTTGILNTEAFF	-	TRBV11-2	TRBJ1-1
CASSGTGYEQYF	-	TRBV28	TRBJ2-7
CASRSDSGLYNEQFF	few	TRBV5-1	TRBJ2-1
CASSFLIGQGAFGELFF	once	TRBV7-8	TRBJ2-2
CASSELKREDNEQFF	-	TRBV25-1	TRBJ2-1
CASSLATAYGYTF	-	TRBV7-8	TRBJ1-2
CASSIDRAASALNEQFF	-	TRBV19	TRBJ2-1
CASSAQTGGNAEAFF	-	TRBV10-1	TRBJ1-1
CATREEVTGELFF	-	TRBV6-5	TRBJ2-2
CASSRDRGTQYF	-	TRBV6-5	TRBJ2-5
CASSQSRRGAQHF	-	TRBV6-5	TRBJ1-5
CASSLGGVDEQFF	-	TRBV7-2	TRBJ2-1
CASSTRLGQTNYGYTF	-	TRBV7-2	TRBJ1-2
CASSRRTGGQETQYF	-	TRBV5-1	TRBJ2-5
CASSRGGIGNTIYF	-	TRBV4-1	TRBJ1-3
CASSFGSSRDEQFF	-	TRBV2	TRBJ2-1
CASRLTGDKGYTF	-	TRBV6-5	TRBJ1-2
CASSLRESYEQYF	-	TRBV5-6	TRBJ2-7
CASSIAGVTPETQYF	once	TRBV19	TRBJ2-5
CASSPGGAGTYEQYF	-	TRBV5-8	TRBJ2-7
CASSAVRKSTDTQYF	-	TRBV2	TRBJ2-3
CAWREGGGGSPLHF	-	TRBV30	TRBJ1-6
CASSLGTGRRYTEAFF	-	TRBV7-9	TRBJ1-1
CASSFTEETQYF	once	TRBV7-9	TRBJ2-5
CASSQSGGGETQYF	-	TRBV16	TRBJ2-5
CASRKSGNSNTGELFF	-	TRBV9	TRBJ2-2
CASSQDAGDEAFF	once	TRBV4-3	TRBJ1-1
CASSPTSGAQYF	-	TRBV19	TRBJ2-5
CASSPDQETQYF	-	TRBV5-1	TRBJ2-5
CASSLVAGANSPLHF	few	TRBV5-1	TRBJ1-6
CASSPTGPGLNQPQHF	-	TRBV9	TRBJ1-5
CASSSIPSYEQYF	-	TRBV27	TRBJ2-7
CASSLAIAGGSPLHF	-	TRBV18	TRBJ1-6
CASSLASSYNSPLHF	-	TRBV7-6	TRBJ1-6
CASSKRGQGGTEAFF	-	TRBV6-5	TRBJ1-1
CASSAGWNQPQHF	-	TRBV2	TRBJ1-5
CASSSGTETYGYTF	-	TRBV6-2/TRBV6-3	TRBJ1-2
CASSKGQDRMNTEAFF	-	TRBV18	TRBJ1-1
CASTPGTVSSEQYF	-	TRBV2	TRBJ2-7
CASSQEFPRDSPNEKLFF	-	TRBV4-1	TRBJ1-4
CASSRQGAQTNEKLFF	-	TRBV11-2	TRBJ1-4
CASRAVTDTQYF	-	TRBV6-5	TRBJ2-3
CASRSTGDGYTF	-	TRBV27	TRBJ1-2
CASSLRVATNQPQHF	few	TRBV7-2	TRBJ1-5
CASSRANEKLFF	-	TRBV11-2	TRBJ1-4
CASSPITGAGGNQPQHF	-	TRBV6-6	TRBJ1-5
CSVSPDRDQPQHF	many	TRBV29-1	TRBJ1-5
CAWTFRGRYGYTF	many	TRBV30	TRBJ1-2
CASSATGGYEQYF	few	TRBV2	TRBJ2-7
CASSYSGGRGTGELFF	-	TRBV6-5	TRBJ2-2
CASSLDPTGGANIQYF	-	TRBV5-1	TRBJ2-4
CASSFRRGRRNYGYTF	few	TRBV13	TRBJ1-2
CASSDLTGEVGYGYTF	-	TRBV10-1	TRBJ1-2
CASRGSTDTQYF	few	TRBV2	TRBJ2-3
CASSLGSNSYNEQFF	-	TRBV11-2	TRBJ2-1
CASSGGARQPQHF	-	TRBV13	TRBJ1-5
CASSPLTGGKAFF	-	TRBV7-2	TRBJ1-1
CAIATGTLSYEQYF	-	TRBV10-3	TRBJ2-7
CASSPIAGQYNEQFF	-	TRBV5-1	TRBJ2-1
CASSSDRRYGYTF	few	TRBV7-2	TRBJ1-2